What follows are 9 T cell receptor beta chains derived from one specimen sequenced in a study of tumor-infiltrating lymphocytes in primary liver carcinoma. Using a constant-region primer together with ProtoScript II reverse transcriptase, TCR beta cDNA was made from 500 ng of total RNA. Libraries of TCR beta came from three nested multiplex PCR rounds with slightly modified ARM-PCR. The first two PCR rounds used TRBV1-TRBV30 primers with a Cbeta primer, around 10 cycles each. Each CDR3 protein gets one entry after TCRdb re-called the multiplex PCR reads with MiXCR. Of 90,000 to 150,000 distinct CDR3 sequences listed, 65% are singletons. From unsorted bulk tissue weighing about 17-30 mg, DNA and RNA were co-extracted. Sequenced sample: liver tumor tissue from sampling region 1. Specified subset: tumor region T1, superior pole. The source of these receptors is a woman aged 55-69 years with primary liver carcinoma and hepatitis B virus infection.

This clonotype has a handful of counts. The chain has TRBV5-1 and TRBJ2-1; D is unclear. This CDR3 is built from 13 residues. Germline loops: CDR1 SGHRS, CDR2 YFSETQ. Trimming left V 1 base short and J 4 bases short, with 6 bases between. Here the CDR3 reads CASSLSEYNEQFF. The CDR3 DNA reads TGCGCCAGCAGCTTGTCAGAGTACAATGAGCAGTTCTTC.

Details on this clonotype: The conserved final phenylalanine or tryptophan is absent from the CDR3, which likely points to a read error. The rearrangement uses TRBV11-2 and TRBJ2-7; no definite D call. CDR1 and CDR2 (germline): SGHAT, FQNNGV. The length of the CDR3 is 13 residues. In DNA, the CDR3 is TGTACCAGCAGCGCCGCTGGGGCCTACGAGCAGTACATC. Amino acids: CTSSAAGAYEQYI.

To note about this clonotype: This sequence may be a read error, since a much larger clone differs from it by one base. This chain links TRBV4-1 with TRBJ2-5; D uncertain. The length of the CDR3 is 14 residues. Per germline, CDR1 MGHRA and CDR2 YSYEKL. DNA of the CDR3: TGCGCCAGCAGCCAAGTTCAGCTCCAAGAGACCAAGTACTTC. Protein product: CASSQVQLQETKYF.

This clonotype was observed a few times. The chain combines TRBV10-1 with TRBJ2-2; D ambiguous. The germline V gene encodes CDR1 WNHNN and CDR2 SYGVQD (reference sequence). The ends were cut back, 3 bases at V and 2 bases at J, with 1 base in the middle. The CDR3 has 12 residues. CDR3 nucleotides: TGCGCCAGCAGTGAAAACACCGGGGAGCTGTTTTTT. This sequence encodes CASSENTGELFF.

This clonotype was found once. One end of the junction is discordant with germline, which a read error may explain. V is TRBV30 and J is TRBJ2-1, with 13 bases identical to TRBD2. This CDR3 has 15 residues. Germline values: CDR1 GTSNPN, CDR2 SVGIG (reference sequence). This chain's CDR3 is CVWSVPTSGRNEQFF. In DNA form, the CDR3 reads TGTGTCTGGAGTGTTCCGACTAGCGGGAGGAATGAGCAGTTCTTC.

A word on this clonotype: A junction boundary mismatches the germline segment, possibly from a read error. The rearrangement uses TRBV11-2 and TRBJ1-2, with D tentatively TRBD1 (5 bases). From germline, CDR1 is SGHAT and CDR2 FQNNGV. This CDR3 comprises 12 residues. Here the CDR3 DNA reads TGTGCAAGCAGCTACAGGAACTATGACTACACCTTC. Translation gives CASSYRNYDYTF.

As regards this clonotype: As the CDR3 is not closed by the conserved phenylalanine or tryptophan, this likely results from a read error. The chain is built from TRBV10-2 and TRBJ2-7; TRBD2 is a possible D gene (6 bases). Germline-derived CDR1 and CDR2 are WSHSY and SAAADI. CDR3 size: 14 residues. CDR3: CASSVQSGSYEQYL. The CDR3 nucleotides read TGCGCTAGCAGTGTACAAAGCGGGTCCTACGAGCAGTACTTA.

To note about this clonotype: Since a much larger clone is just one base distant, this may be a read error. V gene TRBV6-1 combines with J gene TRBJ2-1; D is uncertain. This CDR3 is 10 amino acids long. V lost 10 bases and J 4 bases, leaving 5 bases between the germline ends. From germline, CDR1 is MNHNS and CDR2 SASEGT. The DNA of the CDR3 is TGTGCCATCGAGTACAATGAGCAGTTCTTC. It codes for CAIEYNEQFF.

Points on this clonotype: The junction and the germline gene differ at one end; a read error may be behind it. The gene calls are TRBV10-1 and TRBJ2-1; a possible D gene is TRBD1 (5 bases). Germline assignment: CDR1 WNHNN and CDR2 SYGVQD (reference sequence). The CDR3 has 15 residues. The chain's CDR3 is CASSESGAGHNEQFF. DNA for the CDR3: TGCGCCAGCAGTGAGTCCGGTGCAGGGCACAATGAACAGTTCTTC.